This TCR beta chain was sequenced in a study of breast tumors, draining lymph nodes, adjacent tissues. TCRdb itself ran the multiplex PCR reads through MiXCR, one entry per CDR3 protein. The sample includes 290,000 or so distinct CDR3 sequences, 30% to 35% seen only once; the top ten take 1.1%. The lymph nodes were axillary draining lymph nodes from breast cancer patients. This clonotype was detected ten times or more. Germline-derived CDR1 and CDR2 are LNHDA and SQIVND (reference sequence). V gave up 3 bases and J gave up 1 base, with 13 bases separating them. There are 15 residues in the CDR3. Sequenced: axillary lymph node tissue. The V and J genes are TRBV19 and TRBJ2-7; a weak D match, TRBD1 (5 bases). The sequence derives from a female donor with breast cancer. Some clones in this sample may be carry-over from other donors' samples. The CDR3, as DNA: TGTGCCAGTAGTATCAATTTTGACAGTTCCTACGAGCAGTACTTC. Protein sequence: CASSINFDSSYEQYF.